The 30 T cell receptor beta chains below all came from one sample that was sequenced in a study of T cell responses to AZD1222 COVID-19 vaccine. TCRdb's copy holds only in-frame clones and misses some; the assay was immunoSEQ multiplex PCR. The table lists approximately 160,000 clones, 80% to 95% of them singletons. The sequencing here drew on peripheral blood, taken on day 0 of AZD1222 vaccination. Receptor source: an adult in good health.

The chain combines TRBV18 with TRBJ1-5, with 8 bases fitting TRBD1. This CDR3 has 15 amino acids. V shed 6 bases and J 3 bases; nucleotides not matched to a gene: 7. CDR1 KGHSH and CDR2 LQKENI come from the germline V gene. CDR3 residues: CASSPPGQDNQPQHF. The CDR3 DNA reads as TGTGCCAGCTCGCCCCCGGGACAGGACAATCAGCCCCAGCATTTT.

The chain uses TRBV25-1 and TRBJ2-1; a possible D gene is TRBD2 (5 bases). The CDR3 sequence is 14 residues long. Trimming shortened V by 3 bases and J by 4 bases, and 10 bases separated the two germline ends. CDR1 is MGHDK and CDR2 is SYGVNS in the germline V gene. The CDR3 protein is CASSEVAPYNEQFF. In DNA form, the CDR3 reads TGTGCCAGCAGTGAGGTAGCGCCGTACAATGAGCAGTTCTTC. Filled out from reference TRBV25-1 and TRBJ2-1, the complete variable domain reads EADIYQTPRYLVIGTGKKITLECSQTMGHDKMYWYQQDPGMELHLIHYSYGVNSTEKGDLSSESTVSRIRTEHFPLTLESARPSHTSQYLCASSEVAPYNEQFFGPGTRLTVL.

The DNA for the CDR3 is TGTGCCAGCAGCGTAGGAGGTGAGCAGTTCTTC. Translating gives CASSVGGEQFF. V usage is TRBV9 and J usage is TRBJ2-1; no definite D call. There are 11 residues in the CDR3. V was clipped by 0 bases and J by 9 bases, with 4 bases between them. Germline V lookup: CDR1 SGDLS, CDR2 YYNGEE.

The chain has TRBV24-1 and TRBJ2-7; 9 positions agree with TRBD2. Germline CDR1 KGHDR, CDR2 SFDVKD. This CDR3 comprises 15 residues. Losses at the gene ends were 5 bases for V and 2 bases for J; bases not matched to a gene: 6. The CDR3 loop reads CATSGGIAGAYEQYF. CDR3 coding DNA: TGTGCCACCAGTGGGGGCATAGCGGGGGCCTACGAGCAGTACTTC.

V is TRBV5-4 and J is TRBJ2-1; D unclear. Germline V gives CDR1 SGHNT, CDR2 YYREEE (reference sequence). The CDR3 totals 13 residues. V was trimmed by 7 bases and J by 3 bases, leaving 11 bases between them. The CDR3: CASVAPGYNEQFF. The DNA for the CDR3 is TGTGCCAGCGTAGCCCCAGGCTACAATGAGCAGTTCTTC.

This clone appeared a single time. The J gene is TRBJ2-7, the V gene TRBV25-1; 7 nucleotides match TRBD2. This CDR3 has 16 amino acids. Losses at the gene ends were 3 bases for V and 0 bases for J; bases not matched to a gene: 8. Germline CDR1 is MGHDK and CDR2 is SYGVNS. The DNA of the CDR3 is TGTGCCAGCAGTGATGAGAGAAGCGGGGCCTCCTACGAGCAGTACTTC. This gives the protein CASSDERSGASYEQYF.

This clone was seen only once. The chain links TRBV27 to TRBJ2-1; TRBD2 aligns across 11 bases. The V gene end was trimmed by 5 bases and the J gene end by 6 bases; junction bases not matched to a gene: 3. Germline V gene lookup returns CDR1 MNHEY and CDR2 SMNVEV (reference sequence). CDR3 size: 14 residues. The DNA of the CDR3 is TGTGCCAGCAGTAAACTAGCGGGAGCCAATGAGCAGTTCTTC. Protein sequence: CASSKLAGANEQFF.

This rearrangement joins TRBV10-1 to TRBJ2-1, with D possibly matching TRBD2 (6 bases). This CDR3 spans 15 amino acids. Germline loops: CDR1 WNHNN, CDR2 SYGVQD (reference sequence). Trimming cost V 6 bases and J 2 bases, with 14 bases left between them. The DNA of the CDR3 is TGCGCCAGCAGCGAGAGACTAGTCGCCTACAATGAGCAGTTCTTC. This gives the protein CASSERLVAYNEQFF.

V and J are TRBV5-4 and TRBJ2-1, with 12 bases aligning to TRBD2. The CDR3 spans 15 residues. With 0 bases clipped from V and 8 bases from J, the junction kept 3 bases outside the gene matches. CDR1 is SGHNT, CDR2 YYREEE, per germline (reference sequence). DNA of the CDR3: TGTGCCAGCAGCTTGGGGGGACTAGCGGGCTATGAGCAGTTCTTC. Protein product: CASSLGGLAGYEQFF. Full variable domain (missing parts from reference TRBV5-4 and TRBJ2-1): ETGVTQSPTHLIKTRGQQVTLRCSSQSGHNTVSWYQQALGQGPQFIFQYYREEENGRGNFPPRFSGLQFPNYSSELNVNALELDDSALYLCASSLGGLAGYEQFFGPGTRLTVL.

In DNA, the CDR3 is TGTGCCAGCTCACCCGAACAGGGGGGGAGCAATCAGCCCCAGCATTTT. Translation: CASSPEQGGSNQPQHF. This chain uses TRBV18 with TRBJ1-5, with 8 nucleotides matching TRBD1. This CDR3 spans 16 amino acids. Germline CDR1 KGHSH, CDR2 LQKENI. V lost 3 bases and J lost 1; bases outside the gene matches: 5.

The rearrangement links TRBV27 to TRBJ1-5; weak D call: TRBD1 (5 bases). The V and J ends lost 6 bases and 7 bases respectively, with 22 bases between them. Looked up from germline, CDR1 is MNHEY and CDR2 is SMNVEV (reference sequence). This CDR3 comprises 16 residues. This CDR3 reads CASRRATESLRQPQHF. The CDR3 nucleotides read TGTGCCAGCAGGCGAGCGACAGAATCCCTGAGGCAGCCCCAGCATTTT.

V is TRBV6-2 or TRBV6-3 and J is TRBJ2-2; a possible D gene is TRBD1 (5 bases). CDR3 length equals 13 residues. Germline CDR1 MNHEY, CDR2 SVGEGT. Trimming pared 6 bases from V and 6 bases from J, leaving 11 bases between. The CDR3 sequence is CASSNQGAGELFF. The CDR3 bases are TGTGCCAGCAGCAACCAGGGTGCCGGGGAGCTGTTTTTT.

The chain links TRBV14 to TRBJ1-6, with 9 bases lining up with TRBD1. After removal of 5 bases from V and 9 bases from J, the junction contained 8 bases not matched to a gene. CDR3 length: 15 amino acids. Looked up from germline, CDR1 is SGHDN and CDR2 is FVKESK. CDR3 residues: CASSSGTGYLSPLHF. CDR3 DNA sequence: TGTGCCAGCAGCTCAGGGACAGGGTATCTTTCACCCCTCCACTTT.

This chain links TRBV5-4 with TRBJ1-2; a possible D gene is TRBD1 (5 bases). Germline assignment: CDR1 SGHNT and CDR2 YYREEE (reference sequence). The V gene lost 0 bases and the J gene lost 0 bases, with 12 bases spanning the gap. The CDR3 consists of 16 residues. CDR3 in DNA: TGTGCCAGCAGCTTGGGGGCGTGGGGGGCTAACTATGGCTACACCTTC. This gives the protein CASSLGAWGANYGYTF.

The chain employs TRBV10-1 and TRBJ2-2, with D unresolved. The germline gives CDR1 WNHNN, CDR2 SYGVQD (reference sequence). The germline V and J ends were trimmed by 7 bases and 6 bases, with 21 bases remaining between them. The CDR3 sequence is 16 residues long. The CDR3: CASNERRKSTPGELFF. CDR3 sequence (DNA): TGCGCCAGCAACGAAAGGCGGAAATCGACCCCCGGGGAGCTGTTTTTT.

The chain has TRBV11-3 and TRBJ1-1; D perhaps matches TRBD1 (5 bases). Trimming took 5 bases from V and 7 from J, leaving 17 bases between them. This CDR3 region has 14 residues. Germline CDR1 SGHNT, CDR2 YENEEA. CDR3 sequence: CASSPQAGGREAFF. The CDR3 DNA sequence: TGTGCCAGCAGCCCCCAGGCGGGGGGTCGTGAAGCTTTCTTT.

The rearrangement joins TRBV6-2 or TRBV6-3 to TRBJ2-3; D is unclear. Germline V CDR1 and CDR2: MNHEY, SVGEGT. This CDR3 region has 12 residues. V was shortened by 6 bases and J by 8 bases, with 12 bases between the two germline ends. The DNA of the CDR3 is TGTGCCAGCAGCTGGACGGACGGTACGCAGTATTTT. This gives the protein CASSWTDGTQYF.

The rearrangement uses TRBV20-1 and TRBJ1-5, with 11 nucleotides matching TRBD1. Trimming removed 3 bases from V and 5 bases from J; junction bases left unmatched: 6. CDR1 DFQATT and CDR2 SNEGSKA come from the germline V gene (reference sequence). The CDR3 is made up of 15 amino acids. The CDR3 spells CSASLGTGGDQPQHF. The CDR3 DNA sequence: TGCAGTGCTAGTCTCGGGACAGGGGGGGATCAGCCCCAGCATTTT.

The chain carries TRBV7-3 and TRBJ2-1; 9 bases align to TRBD1. CDR1 is SGHTA and CDR2 is FQGTGA in the germline V gene. CDR3 size: 15 residues. The V and J ends lost 4 bases and 3 bases, in that order; junction bases with no gene match: 4. The CDR3 region is CASSSPGQGYNEQFF. DNA for the CDR3: TGTGCCAGCAGCTCTCCGGGACAGGGCTACAATGAGCAGTTCTTC.

V is TRBV7-8 and J is TRBJ1-5; the match to TRBD1 covers 7 bases. With 8 bases clipped from V and 3 bases from J, the junction kept 13 bases outside the gene matches. CDR3 length: 16 residues. The germline V gene has CDR1 SGHVS and CDR2 FQNEAQ. The CDR3 DNA follows: TGTGCCAGCGGAAACGCCGTGACAGGGACCAATCAGCCCCAGCATTTT. Translated: CASGNAVTGTNQPQHF.

This clone was seen a single time. V and J are TRBV7-9 and TRBJ1-1, with TRBD1 as a possible D gene (6 bases). CDR3 length: 16 amino acids. Trimming cost V 4 bases and J 5 bases, with 20 bases left between them. Germline V gene sequence: CDR1 SEHNR, CDR2 FQNEAQ (reference sequence). This chain's CDR3 is CASSSYRGGSGTEAFF. The CDR3 DNA is TGTGCCAGCAGCTCATATAGGGGGGGCAGCGGAACTGAAGCTTTCTTT.

The chain couples TRBV2 to TRBJ2-3, with TRBD2 matching 9 bases. Germline CDR1 SNHLY, CDR2 FYNNEI. The V gene end was trimmed by 4 bases and the J gene end by 5 bases; junction bases not matched to a gene: 4. The CDR3 extends over 14 amino acids. CDR3 nucleotides: TGTGCCAGCAGTGTGGGTAGCGGGGGAGATACGCAGTATTTT. Its protein product is CASSVGSGGDTQYF.

The CDR3 nucleotides are TGTGCCAGCAGTTACCCTGGGGGTCAGCCCCAGCATTTT. It encodes CASSYPGGQPQHF. This chain joins TRBV6-2 or TRBV6-3 and TRBJ1-5, with a weak D call TRBD1 (5 bases). Per the germline V gene, CDR1 is MNHEY and CDR2 is SVGEGT. The CDR3 spans 13 residues. Trimming pared 2 bases from V and 6 bases from J, leaving 8 bases between.

The gene calls are TRBV18 and TRBJ1-2; D ambiguous. Trimming took 2 bases from V and 8 from J, leaving 15 bases between them. CDR1 is KGHSH, CDR2 LQKENI, per germline. CDR3 length equals 14 residues. This chain's CDR3 is CASSPNSPLWGYTF. CDR3 sequence (DNA): TGTGCCAGCTCACCAAACTCCCCACTATGGGGCTACACCTTC.

This chain joins TRBV7-9 and TRBJ2-1; possible D gene TRBD2, 6 bases. Germline CDR1 and CDR2: SEHNR and FQNEAQ (reference sequence). Trimming stripped 5 bases from V and 6 bases from J, with 20 bases between. This CDR3 comprises 16 residues. The CDR3 DNA reads TGTGCCAGCAGCCCGCTGACTAGAGTTCCTACCAATGAGCAGTTCTTC. It encodes CASSPLTRVPTNEQFF.

The chain joins TRBV7-3 to TRBJ2-1; D remains unclear. CDR3 size: 14 residues. Germline V gene sequence: CDR1 SGHTA, CDR2 FQGTGA. The ends were cut back, 1 base at V and 11 bases at J, with 15 bases in the middle. In DNA, the CDR3 is TGTGCCAGCAGCTTAAGCACCCTAGGCAGTCAGCAGTTCTTC. Encoded protein: CASSLSTLGSQQFF.

The chain uses TRBV7-8 and TRBJ1-2, with a tentative D call TRBD1 (6 bases). The CDR3 length is 16 residues. V was cut by 5 bases and J by 2 bases, with 18 bases left in between. Germline V gene sequence: CDR1 SGHVS, CDR2 FQNEAQ. The CDR3 reads CASSSRGRSFNYGYTF. The CDR3 DNA is TGTGCCAGCAGCAGCAGGGGAAGGAGCTTCAACTATGGCTACACCTTC.

The V gene is TRBV28, the J gene TRBJ2-7; D possibly corresponds to TRBD2 (5 bases). Trimming shortened V by 3 bases and J by 1 base, and 7 bases separated the two germline ends. The germline V gene has CDR1 MDHEN and CDR2 SYDVKM. This CDR3 comprises 13 residues. CDR3 DNA sequence: TGTGCCAGCAGTTTGGGAGTTTCCTACGAGCAGTACTTC. This encodes CASSLGVSYEQYF.

The V gene is TRBV7-3, the J gene TRBJ2-5; a weak D match, TRBD2 (6 bases). Germline V lookup: CDR1 SGHTA, CDR2 FQGTGA. The CDR3 covers 16 residues. V dropped 1 base and J dropped 4 bases, with 16 bases sitting between them. The CDR3 sequence is CASSLISGSEGETQYF. The DNA for the CDR3 is TGTGCCAGCAGCTTAATTAGCGGCTCTGAGGGAGAGACCCAGTACTTC.

The chain is built from TRBV6-5 and TRBJ1-5, with D tentatively TRBD1 (5 bases). CDR3 length: 15 residues. Looked up from germline, CDR1 is MNHEY and CDR2 is SVGAGI. V lost 5 bases and J 5 bases, leaving 16 bases between the germline ends. The CDR3 spells CASSPPGIGDQPQHF. The CDR3 DNA reads TGTGCCAGCAGTCCCCCAGGGATCGGGGATCAGCCCCAGCATTTT.